This is a list of T cell receptor beta chains from one sample in a study of T cells in Graves' hyperthyroidism and ophthalmopathy. In TCRdb, the multiplex PCR reads were re-called with MiXCR into one record per CDR3 protein. The sample shows 530,000 or so distinct CDR3 sequences, 24% of them seen only once. Sample: blood. These receptors were obtained from a woman aged 25-40 years with Graves' ophthalmopathy. The CDR3 runs from the conserved cysteine through the conserved F or W. Only some rows state a clone size, as once, few, many or a class for expanded clones.

j_gene	abundance	v_gene	CDR3aa
TRBJ1-1	many	TRBV11-1	CASSLATDAGDHTEAFF
TRBJ1-2	many	TRBV12-3/TRBV12-4	CASSLAHRQGGYTF
TRBJ2-7	.	TRBV14	CASSQGYVGQGAHEQYF
TRBJ1-2	.	TRBV27	CASSTTTGQYTF
TRBJ2-7	few	TRBV28	CASSLPTGPPTYEQYF
TRBJ2-5	.	TRBV11-2	CASSSDPGGWETQYF
TRBJ1-2	few	TRBV7-9	CASSLVEGAFGYTF
TRBJ1-1	many	TRBV20-1	CSAFGGSGNTEAFF
TRBJ1-2	few	TRBV28	CASSLWYRVPEGYTF
TRBJ2-4	.	TRBV10-3	CAISEGSIRGLAKNIQYF
TRBJ2-7	many	TRBV7-2	CASSLTLGLAYEQYF
TRBJ2-7	many	TRBV14	CASSQGGSLISYEQYF
TRBJ1-1	few	TRBV6-1	CASSAVGAGEAFF
TRBJ2-2	many	TRBV14	CASSQELLAGGELFF
TRBJ2-7	many	TRBV20-1	CSARDLLDRGLAPYEQYF